Below, 32 T cell receptor beta chains from the same sample are listed, as sequenced in a study of tumor-infiltrating lymphocytes in oesophageal squamous cell carcinoma. TCRdb re-derived calls from the PCR reads in MiXCR, one entry per CDR3 protein. The table includes about 17,000 distinct CDR3 sequences, around 40% detected once. The sequencing input was normal esophageal tissue next to the tumor. These receptors were obtained from a female donor with esophageal squamous cell carcinoma.

This clonotype showed up many times. The CDR3 sequence: CASSDRARTEAFF. CDR3 in DNA: TGTGCCAGCAGTGACAGGGCGAGAACTGAAGCTTTCTTT. The genes are TRBV27 and TRBJ1-1; 7 bases line up with TRBD1. Per the germline V gene, CDR1 is MNHEY and CDR2 is SMNVEV (reference sequence). The CDR3 totals 13 residues. V gave up 5 bases and J gave up 5 bases; unmatched junction bases: 5.

This chain uses TRBV7-2 with TRBJ2-6; tentatively, D is TRBD1 (6 bases). With the DNA end fitting TRBJ2-7 better, the J assignment may be wrong. The CDR3 loop spans 14 amino acids. From germline, CDR1 is SGHTA and CDR2 FQGNSA. CDR3 nucleotides: TGTGCCAGCAGCTTCTCGGCAGGGGTCTACGAGCAGTACTTC. It specifies CASSFSAGVYEQYF.

This clonotype was observed a few times. The conserved final phenylalanine or tryptophan is absent from the CDR3, which likely points to a read error. The DNA is omitted, as the CDR3 cannot be located on it reliably, and the CDR3 follows TCRdb's listing. CDR3: CASSFNFGLS. The J gene is TRBJ2-1, the V gene TRBV7-8; the table names TRBD2, a call not compared with the DNA. CDR1 is SGHVS, CDR2 FQNEAQ, per germline. The CDR3 extends over 10 residues, inclusive of both ends.

The chain recombines TRBV12-3 or TRBV12-4 with TRBJ2-6; D not certain. The end of the DNA is better explained by TRBJ2-7, so the J call may be wrong. This CDR3 is built from 12 residues. The CDR3 loop is CASSYQPYEQYF. The CDR3 nucleotides are TGTGCCAGCAGTTACCAACCATACGAGCAGTACTTC.

V usage is TRBV7-2 and J usage is TRBJ2-4; 8 bases map to TRBD2. The J call is doubtful: the DNA matches TRBJ2-7 better. The CDR3 length is 17 residues. Germline CDR1 reads SGHTA; CDR2 reads FQGNSA. The CDR3 sequence: CASSLAAGWGLGFEQYF. The CDR3 coding sequence is TGTGCCAGCAGCTTAGCCGCAGGTTGGGGACTAGGGTTCGAGCAGTACTTC.

This clonotype was counted at least ten times. Written as DNA, the CDR3 is TGTGCCAGCCAGGGGACTAGCGGGACCCTAAACTACAATGAGCAGTTCTTC. Amino acid sequence: CASQGTSGTLNYNEQFF. The chain employs TRBV6-1 and TRBJ2-1, with 13 nucleotides matching TRBD2. V was clipped by 8 bases and J by 3 bases; unmatched bases: 10. CDR1 and CDR2 (germline): MNHNS, SASEGT. This CDR3 region has 17 residues.

About this clonotype itself: Likely a read error: the CDR3 ends without its conserved phenylalanine or tryptophan. The DNA is left out, because the CDR3 cannot be placed on it with certainty; the CDR3 is given as TCRdb lists it. This rearrangement joins TRBV11-2 to TRBJ1-3. The CDR3 extends over 10 residues, inclusive of both ends. CDR1 and CDR2 from the germline V gene are SGHAT and FQNNGV. CDR3 sequence: CASSLMGWRD.

This clonotype was observed at least ten times. The chain links TRBV7-9 to TRBJ2-7; maybe TRBD1 (6 bases). The CDR3 is made up of 17 amino acids. The germline V gene has CDR1 SEHNR and CDR2 FQNEAQ (reference sequence). With 8 bases removed from V and 6 bases from J, the gap between germline ends came to 29 bases. For the CDR3, the DNA is TGTGCCAGCGCTGGAGCCCGGACAGAAAAACCTGGGAGCGAGCAGTACTTC. Protein product: CASAGARTEKPGSEQYF.

The chain employs TRBV28 and TRBJ2-2; 11 bases map to TRBD2. The trim removed 6 bases at V and 7 bases at J, leaving 13 bases unmatched. The CDR3 loop spans 17 amino acids. Germline assignment: CDR1 MDHEN and CDR2 SYDVKM. Here the CDR3 reads CASRGVPTSGSSGELFF. CDR3 bases: TGTGCCAGCAGGGGGGTCCCCACTAGCGGGAGTAGCGGGGAGCTGTTTTTT.

This clonotype was observed many times. The chain joins TRBV7-2 to TRBJ2-3, with 9 bases matching TRBD1. With V trimmed by 7 bases and J by 4 bases, 15 bases remained unmatched. Germline CDR1 and CDR2: SGHTA and FQGNSA. The CDR3 is 17 amino acids. The CDR3 loop is CASTQGGGQGGADTQYF. The CDR3 DNA is TGTGCCAGCACCCAAGGGGGGGGACAGGGAGGTGCAGATACGCAGTATTTT.

This clonotype was seen only a few times. The chain is built from TRBV27 and TRBJ1-1; D is undetermined. V shed 8 bases and J shed 8 bases, with 12 bases lying between them. The CDR3 contains 11 residues. The germline CDR1 and CDR2 sequences are MNHEY and SMNVEV (reference sequence). Here the CDR3 DNA reads TGTGCCAGCGGATTGCTGCGGGAAGCTTTCTTT. This codes for CASGLLREAFF.

V and J are TRBV12-3 or TRBV12-4 and TRBJ2-3, with 7 bases lining up with TRBD1. With the DNA end fitting TRBJ2-1 better, the J assignment may be wrong. This CDR3 comprises 14 residues. This chain's CDR3 is CASSSGTVSYEQFF. The CDR3 nucleotides read TGTGCCAGCAGCTCCGGGACAGTCTCCTACGAGCAGTTCTTC.

V and J are TRBV18 and TRBJ2-5, with 10 bases that match TRBD2. The V and J ends lost 2 bases and 11 bases, in that order; junction bases with no gene match: 11. The CDR3 totals 15 residues. Germline assignment: CDR1 KGHSH and CDR2 LQKENI. CDR3 in DNA: TGTGCCAGCTCACCAAGAGCGGGAGGGTACAATGAGCAGTACTTC. It encodes CASSPRAGGYNEQYF.

On this clonotype itself: Germline and junction disagree at one end, which may indicate a read error. This sequence joins TRBV5-3 and TRBJ2-3, with a tentative D call TRBD2 (6 bases). TRBV5-3 is sorted into the ORF group, with uncertain function. CDR3 size: 16 residues. Here the CDR3 reads CASSSGLTSYTDTQYF. Here the CDR3 DNA reads TGTGCCAGCAGCTCCGGACTAACGAGCTACACAGATACGCAGTATTTT.

V and J are TRBV27 and TRBJ2-5; a possible D gene is TRBD1 (6 bases). The J call may be mistaken, given a closer DNA end match to TRBJ2-7. The CDR3 loop spans 13 amino acids. Germline values: CDR1 MNHEY, CDR2 SMNVEV (reference sequence). The CDR3 DNA is TGTGCCAGCAGTCCTGGACAGACCTACGAGCAGTACTTC. Translated, it gives CASSPGQTYEQYF.

The chain recombines TRBV7-2 with TRBJ2-1; TRBD2 agrees at 8 bases. The J call may not be correct, given that the DNA end is closer to TRBJ2-7. Per the germline V gene, CDR1 is SGHTA and CDR2 is FQGNSA. The CDR3 has 15 residues. The CDR3 region has the DNA TGTGCCAGCAGCCTCGCTAGCGGGTACACAGATACGCAGTACTTC. Its protein product is CASSLASGYTDTQYF.

The chain employs TRBV6-5 and TRBJ2-5, with 7 positions matching TRBD2. The end of the DNA aligns better with TRBJ2-7, so the J call may be wrong. This CDR3 is built from 15 residues. The germline V gene encodes CDR1 MNHEY and CDR2 SVGAGI. The CDR3 is CASSQSGTPAYEQYF. The CDR3 coding sequence is TGTGCCAGCAGCCAAAGCGGGACGCCTGCCTACGAGCAGTACTTC.

Worth noting for this clonotype: In this CDR3 the conserved last residue, phenylalanine or tryptophan, is missing, so a read error is likely. The limits of the CDR3 on the DNA are not certain, so only TCRdb's listed CDR3 is given. V usage is TRBV7-9 and J usage is TRBJ2-3; no check of the table's D call, TRBD1, against the DNA was made. The germline V gene encodes CDR1 SEHNR and CDR2 FQNEAQ (reference sequence). Termini included, the CDR3 measures 20 amino acids. The CDR3 spells CASSGERDRVSGANVLTFGN.

This clonotype was found many times. This chain connects TRBV2 to TRBJ1-2; weak D call: TRBD1 (5 bases). The ends were cut back, 9 bases at V and 0 bases at J, with 20 bases in the middle. Germline CDR1 and CDR2: SNHLY and FYNNEI. There are 16 residues in the CDR3. The CDR3 is CARQGSGREANYGYTF. CDR3 bases: TGTGCCAGGCAGGGCTCCGGGAGGGAAGCTAACTATGGCTACACCTTC.

Details on this clonotype: This may come from a read error, since a much larger clone is one base off. The V gene is TRBV2, the J gene TRBJ2-3, with 11 nucleotides matching TRBD1. The J call is doubtful: the DNA matches TRBJ2-1 better. From germline, CDR1 is SNHLY and CDR2 FYNNEI. This CDR3 spans 17 amino acids. The CDR3 DNA sequence: TGTGCCAGCAGAGAGCGCGGACAGGGGGCACGTTCCTACGAGCAGTTCTTC. The encoded protein is CASRERGQGARSYEQFF.

V and J are TRBV7-6 and TRBJ1-1; D call uncertain. Germline values: CDR1 SGHVS, CDR2 FNYEAQ. This CDR3 has 13 residues. V was trimmed by 3 bases and J by 3 bases, leaving 8 bases between them. The CDR3, as DNA: TGTGCCAGCAGCTTCCAAAGCTACACTGAAGCTTTCTTT. This sequence encodes CASSFQSYTEAFF. Together with reference TRBV7-6 and TRBJ1-1, the CDR3 gives the full variable domain: GAGVSQSPRYKVTKRGQDVALRCDPISGHVSLYWYRQALGQGPEFLTYFNYEAQQDKSGLPNDRFSAERPEGSISTLTIQRTEQRDSAMYRCASSFQSYTEAFFGQGTRLTVV.

In regard to this clonotype: Possible read error: a much larger clone is one base away. This rearrangement joins TRBV28 to TRBJ2-7, with D possibly being TRBD2 (6 bases). CDR1 and CDR2 (germline): MDHEN, SYDVKM. The CDR3 has 15 residues. Between the trimmed V and J ends, which lost 2 bases and 7 bases, there was a span of 18 bases. CDR3 sequence (DNA): TGTGCCAGCAGTTTAGGAGGGAGCACCTACAATGAGCAGTACTTC. This codes for CASSLGGSTYNEQYF.

V and J are TRBV28 and TRBJ1-2; weak D call: TRBD1 (6 bases). The CDR3 loop spans 14 amino acids. The germline V gene encodes CDR1 MDHEN and CDR2 SYDVKM. Trimming pared 2 bases from V and 8 bases from J, leaving 15 bases between. CDR3 coding DNA: TGTGCCAGCAGTTTACTTCGGGACATGAACGGCTACACCTTC. Translation gives CASSLLRDMNGYTF.

J is TRBJ2-5 and V is TRBV11-2; 7 positions agree with TRBD2. With 4 bases clipped from V and 3 bases from J, the junction kept 5 bases outside the gene matches. The CDR3 sequence is 14 residues long. The germline V gene has CDR1 SGHAT and CDR2 FQNNGV. The CDR3 bases are TGTGCCAGCAGCTCCGGGACTACTAAAGAGACCCAGTACTTC. Translating gives CASSSGTTKETQYF.

This chain links TRBV28 with TRBJ1-6; D not certain. The germline V and J ends were trimmed by 3 bases and 4 bases, with 4 bases remaining between them. The CDR3 is 13 amino acids. Germline CDR1 and CDR2: MDHEN and SYDVKM. The CDR3 nucleotides are TGTGCCAGCAGTTTGGCGTATAATTCACCCCTCCACTTT. The encoded protein is CASSLAYNSPLHF.

This chain links TRBV7-2 with TRBJ2-5, with TRBD2 identical over 8 bases. The J call is uncertain, as TRBJ2-7 better fits the DNA end. The V gene's germline CDR1 is SGHTA and CDR2 FQGNSA. CDR3 length: 14 residues. The CDR3 nucleotides read TGTGCCAGCAGCTTTTCCGGGAGGGCCTACGAGCAGTACTTC. This gives the protein CASSFSGRAYEQYF.

The chain joins TRBV5-1 to TRBJ2-7; 11 bases line up with TRBD2. The end of the DNA is better explained by TRBJ2-5, so the J call may be wrong. This CDR3 has 18 residues. Germline assignment: CDR1 SGHRS and CDR2 YFSETQ. This CDR3 reads CASSLGLAGGTGQETQYF. The CDR3 DNA sequence: TGCGCCAGCAGCTTGGGTCTAGCGGGAGGTACGGGGCAAGAGACCCAGTACTTC.

This clonotype is medium-sized. The chain has TRBV7-2 and TRBJ2-3, with 11 bases identical to TRBD2. The CDR3 has 21 amino acids. Looked up from germline, CDR1 is SGHTA and CDR2 is FQGNSA. With 4 bases clipped from V and 0 bases from J, the junction kept 18 bases outside the gene matches. The DNA for the CDR3 is TGTGCCAGCAGCTCCTATCCGCTACTAGCGGGAGTGGGTGCGAGCACAGATACGCAGTATTTT. It specifies CASSSYPLLAGVGASTDTQYF.

The sample holds a few counts of this clonotype. A much bigger clone sits one base away, suggesting this may be a read error. This chain joins TRBV4-1 and TRBJ2-7, with 8 positions matching TRBD1. The J call may not be correct, given that the DNA end is closer to TRBJ2-1. The CDR3 totals 16 residues. The germline gives CDR1 MGHRA, CDR2 YSYEKL. CDR3: CASSPSYGTGAYEQFF. The CDR3 bases are TGCGCCAGCAGCCCAAGCTATGGGACAGGTGCCTACGAGCAGTTCTTC.

This clonotype has only a few counts. The chain has TRBV7-2 and TRBJ2-7, with TRBD2 identical over 7 bases. V lost 4 bases, J lost 0 bases, and 6 bases stayed unmatched. CDR3 length: 15 amino acids. Germline V lookup: CDR1 SGHTA, CDR2 FQGNSA. CDR3 DNA: TGTGCCAGCAGCTCCCCAGCGGGAAACTCCTACGAGCAGTACTTC. Translated: CASSSPAGNSYEQYF.

By its share, this clonotype is medium-sized. This chain uses TRBV24-1 with TRBJ2-3, with 7 bases that match TRBD2. The CDR3 is 16 amino acids. CDR1 is KGHDR and CDR2 is SFDVKD in the germline V gene. The J segment lost 0 bases and the V segment lost 3 bases, leaving 5 bases of the junction unmatched. In nucleotides, the CDR3 is TGTGCCACCAGTGATCGTTCCGGGAGGAGCACAGATACGCAGTATTTT. It specifies CATSDRSGRSTDTQYF.

The chain employs TRBV7-2 and TRBJ2-3; possible D gene TRBD2, 5 bases. V was pared by 0 bases and J by 6 bases, with 16 bases between. Germline-derived CDR1 and CDR2 are SGHTA and FQGNSA. The CDR3 spans 16 residues. The CDR3 DNA reads as TGTGCCAGCAGCTTAGCGCTAAGCTTCGGGGAGGATACGCAGTATTTT. Its translation: CASSLALSFGEDTQYF.